The clone carrying this T cell receptor beta chain came up many times. The antigen is unknown. The germline gives CDR1 MNHEY, CDR2 SVGEGT. V lost 10 bases and J lost 8, with 9 bases in between. The CDR3 sequence is 10 residues long. The data were obtained in a study of T cell repertoires in cytomegalovirus infection. The wider study: Shared public TCR beta signatures pointed to both CMV infection and a matching HLA type. Study findings and constraints: The cumulative frequency of public TCR beta families identified carriers of CMV plus the relevant HLA. HLA-C-restricted CMV-specific TCR beta clonotypes were dominant in the ex vivo response.

TCRdb re-analysed the reads in MiXCR, keeping a single row per CDR3 protein. The table has around 230,000 distinct CDR3 sequences, about 7% seen once. This TCR came from a human donor in good health (CMV status not recorded). Some clones in this sample may be carry-over from other donors' samples. The sample was PBMCs. This chain links TRBV6-2 or TRBV6-3 with TRBJ1-5; no reliable D call. This chain's CDR3 is CATISKPQHF. For the CDR3, the DNA is TGTGCCACTATAAGCAAGCCCCAGCATTTT.